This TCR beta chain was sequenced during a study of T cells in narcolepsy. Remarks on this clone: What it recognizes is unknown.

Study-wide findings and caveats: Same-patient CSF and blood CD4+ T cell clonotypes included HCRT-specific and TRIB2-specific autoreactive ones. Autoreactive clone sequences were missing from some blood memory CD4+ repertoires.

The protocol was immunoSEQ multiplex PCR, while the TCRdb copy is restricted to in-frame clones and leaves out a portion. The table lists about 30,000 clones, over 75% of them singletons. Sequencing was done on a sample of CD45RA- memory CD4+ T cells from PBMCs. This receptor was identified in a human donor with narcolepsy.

The CDR3 sequence: CASSSTGTEAFF. DNA of the CDR3: TGTGCCAGCAGTTCAACAGGGACGGAAGCTTTCTTT. The chain has TRBV6-1 and TRBJ1-1, with a weak D call TRBD1 (6 bases). The CDR3 consists of 12 residues. Trimming left V 5 bases short and J 8 bases short, with 12 bases between. Germline V CDR1 and CDR2: MNHNS, SASEGT.